This T cell receptor beta chain was obtained from a study of neurological immune-mediated disorders. Study context: A relapsing-remitting course was seen in most of the roughly 34 multiple sclerosis patients and a secondary progressive course in 3.

This clonotype has at least ten counts. Its cognate antigen is unknown. The authors made cDNA by 5'RACE with 10-nucleotide random UMIs. TCRdb re-called the 5' RACE reads through MiXCR, storing one row per CDR3 protein. The top ten hold about 5.4% of the sample, which has tens of thousands of distinct CDR3 sequences, over 3% seen once. Study-level points and caveats: Whereas HTLV-1-associated myelopathy showed the most TCR clonal expansion, multiple sclerosis showed the least, with levels below those of healthy controls.

The V and J ends lost 5 bases and 0 bases respectively, with 13 bases between them. Germline V gene lookup returns CDR1 DFQATT and CDR2 SNEGSKA (reference sequence). This CDR3 is built from 14 residues. 2 million PBMCs stored at -80 C were the source of the unsorted libraries. Sequenced: PBMCs. The TCR originated in a middle-aged man with multiple sclerosis. The V call is TRBV20-1, the J call TRBJ1-1, with D uncertain. The CDR3 coding sequence is TGCAGTGCTCCTTCAAATACTGTGAACACTGAAGCTTTCTTT. It yields the protein CSAPSNTVNTEAFF.